These T cell receptor beta chains were read from a single sample in a study of cytomegalovirus exposure and HLA in healthy donors. Sequencing used immunoSEQ multiplex PCR; TCRdb keeps in-frame clones, though not all of them. This table has under 150,000 clones, 82% appearing once. The specimen was PBMCs. The receptor set was obtained from a male donor in good health and CMV-seronegative. CDR3s include the opening cysteine and the closing phenylalanine or tryptophan. The order of the fields is J gene, clone size, V gene, D gene, CDR3 protein, CDR3 DNA. A D gene is named only where the DNA matches it firmly. Some rows mark clone size as missing; the rest say once, few, many or name a class of expanded clone.

TRBJ1-4,.,TRBV5-4,.,CASSHWGGPPGEKLFF,TGTGCCAGCAGCCACTGGGGGGGGCCGCCTGGTGAAAAACTGTTTTTT
TRBJ2-7,.,TRBV4-3,.,CASSQATGSSYEQYF,TGCGCCAGCAGCCAAGCTACAGGGAGCTCCTACGAGCAGTACTTC
TRBJ2-1,once,TRBV5-1,.,CASSFDRFRFF,TGCGCCAGCAGCTTTGACAGGTTCCGGTTCTTC
TRBJ2-7,.,TRBV28,.,CASSYIREQYF,TGTGCCAGCAGTTACATACGCGAGCAGTACTTC
TRBJ2-1,.,TRBV30,.,CAWKEDGGYNEQFF,TGTGCCTGGAAGGAGGATGGGGGGTACAATGAGCAGTTCTTC
TRBJ2-7,.,TRBV28,.,CASRGVEQYF,TGTGCCAGCAGAGGGGTCGAGCAGTACTTC
TRBJ2-1,.,TRBV5-6,TRBD2,CASSLVAGRNEQFF,TGTGCCAGCAGCTTGGTCGCCGGGAGGAATGAGCAGTTCTTC
TRBJ1-2,.,TRBV23-1,.,CASSQPPDGYTF,TGCGCCAGCAGTCAACCCCCCGATGGCTACACCTTC
TRBJ2-1,.,TRBV19,.,CASSIVGKGGYNEQFF,TGTGCCAGTAGTATCGTCGGAAAGGGCGGGTACAATGAGCAGTTCTTC
TRBJ1-2,.,TRBV10-3,TRBD1,CAISESDRGTSYGYTF,TGTGCCATCAGTGAGTCCGACAGGGGAACTTCCTATGGCTACACCTTC
TRBJ2-1,few,TRBV7-3,.,CASSPWAASSYNEQFF,TGTGCCAGCAGCCCTTGGGCAGCCAGCTCCTACAATGAGCAGTTCTTC
TRBJ2-3,.,TRBV7-3,.,CASSTGLEDTQYF,TGTGCCAGCAGCACGGGACTTGAAGATACGCAGTATTTT
TRBJ2-7,.,TRBV28,.,CASSSLDFSYEQYF,TGTGCCAGCAGTTCTCTGGACTTCTCCTACGAGCAGTACTTC
TRBJ1-1,few,TRBV6-5,.,CASSYRGPLLNTEAFF,TGTGCCAGCAGTTACAGGGGCCCACTTCTGAACACTGAAGCTTTCTTT
TRBJ1-1,.,TRBV5-1,.,CASSRGKSRSDTEAFF,TGCGCCAGCAGCCGCGGTAAGAGCCGTTCGGACACTGAAGCTTTCTTT
TRBJ2-3,.,TRBV4-3,TRBD2,CASSPLSLTSGSYRDTQYF,TGCGCCAGCAGCCCCCTAAGCCTGACTAGCGGGAGCTATCGAGATACGCAGTATTTT
TRBJ2-3,.,TRBV5-1,TRBD1,CATRRGTGVPFTDTQYF,TGCGCCACCCGACGGGGGACAGGGGTCCCCTTCACAGATACGCAGTATTTT
TRBJ2-7,.,TRBV5-1,.,CASSSAGNEQYF,TGCGCCAGCAGCTCTGCAGGGAACGAGCAGTACTTC
TRBJ1-1,once,TRBV18,TRBD1,CASSPMSFGTGGTEAFF,TGTGCCAGCTCACCAATGAGTTTCGGGACAGGGGGTACTGAAGCTTTCTTT
TRBJ1-1,.,TRBV7-9,.,CASSLGSQGISYTEAFF,TGTGCCAGCAGCTTGGGGAGTCAGGGGATATCGTACACTGAAGCTTTCTTT
TRBJ2-7,.,TRBV29-1,TRBD2,CSVASGSGEQYF,TGCAGCGTTGCTAGCGGTTCCGGCGAGCAGTACTTC
TRBJ2-3,.,TRBV7-2,TRBD2,CASSFRVAGTSGSTDTQYF,TGTGCCAGCAGCTTCCGGGTTGCCGGGACTAGCGGGAGCACAGATACGCAGTATTTT
TRBJ2-1,.,TRBV18,TRBD2,CASSPNALGLRGSRDNEQFF,TGTGCCAGCTCACCAAACGCCCTAGGACTCCGCGGGAGTAGGGACAATGAGCAGTTCTTC
TRBJ1-1,.,TRBV18,.,CASSPLEPLNTEAFF,TGTGCCAGCTCACCACTAGAGCCACTGAACACTGAAGCTTTCTTT
TRBJ2-3,.,TRBV19,TRBD2,CASSGLAGTDTQYF,TGTGCCAGTAGTGGACTAGCGGGGACAGATACGCAGTATTTT
TRBJ2-7,.,TRBV5-4,TRBD2,CASSFSGYEQYF,TGTGCCAGCAGCTTTAGCGGGTACGAGCAGTACTTC
TRBJ2-5,.,TRBV27,.,CASGVEQYF,TGTGCCAGCGGCGTGGAGCAGTACTTC
TRBJ1-2,once,TRBV9,TRBD1,CASSKQGEGYTF,TGTGCCAGCAGTAAACAGGGGGAGGGCTACACCTTC
TRBJ2-1,.,TRBV7-9,.,CASRGDEQFF,TGTGCCAGCAGGGGAGATGAGCAGTTCTTC
TRBJ2-1,.,TRBV7-9,.,CASSLEREQFF,TGTGCCAGCAGCTTGGAGCGGGAGCAGTTCTTC
TRBJ2-7,many,TRBV28,.,CASSPKLELLEQYF,TGTGCCAGCAGCCCCAAACTAGAGCTCCTCGAGCAGTACTTC
TRBJ2-1,.,TRBV13,.,CASAPGVNYNEQFF,TGTGCCAGCGCCCCCGGGGTGAATTACAATGAGCAGTTCTTC
TRBJ2-5,.,TRBV7-2,TRBD2,CASSGELAGETQYF,TGTGCCAGCAGTGGGGAGCTAGCGGGAGAGACCCAGTACTTC
TRBJ2-7,.,TRBV2,.,CASQDYEQYF,TGTGCCAGCCAGGACTACGAGCAGTACTTC
TRBJ2-2,once,TRBV28,TRBD1,CASSFRGQGSGELFF,TGTGCCAGCAGTTTCAGGGGGCAAGGGTCCGGGGAGCTGTTTTTT
TRBJ2-2,.,TRBV6-5,.,CASSYQLTRTGELFF,TGTGCCAGCAGTTACCAACTAACGAGGACCGGGGAGCTGTTTTTT
TRBJ1-2,.,TRBV27,.,CASSPLGQANYGYTF,TGTGCCAGCAGTCCCCTGGGGCAGGCTAACTATGGCTACACCTTC
TRBJ2-5,.,TRBV11-2,TRBD2,CASSGPGGLETQYF,TGTGCCAGCAGCGGCCCGGGGGGTTTGGAGACCCAGTACTTC
TRBJ2-3,.,TRBV11-2,TRBD2,CASSSWSGGRNTDTQYF,TGTGCCAGCAGCTCCTGGAGTGGCGGGAGAAACACAGATACGCAGTATTTT
TRBJ2-3,.,TRBV5-1,TRBD2,CASSLASGSADTQYF,TGCGCCAGCAGCTTGGCTAGCGGGAGTGCAGATACGCAGTATTTT
TRBJ1-1,.,TRBV15,.,CATSGRGNTEAFF,TGTGCCACCAGCGGTAGGGGAAACACTGAAGCTTTCTTT
TRBJ2-2,.,TRBV2,.,CASSARTGTGELFF,TGTGCCAGCAGTGCCAGAACGGGAACCGGGGAGCTGTTTTTT
TRBJ1-2,.,TRBV13,TRBD1,CASSPTGGVGYTF,TGTGCCAGCAGCCCGACAGGGGGGGTAGGCTACACCTTC
TRBJ2-7,.,TRBV18,.,CASPPRGLVNYEQYF,TGTGCCAGCCCTCCGCGGGGGCTAGTAAACTACGAGCAGTACTTC
TRBJ2-2,.,TRBV2,.,CASSEDSRVGLFF,TGTGCCAGCAGTGAGGACAGCCGGGTGGGGCTGTTTTTT
TRBJ2-1,.,TRBV4-3,TRBD2,CASSQEEGGLGGNEQFF,TGCGCCAGCAGCCAGGAGGAGGGGGGACTAGGTGGCAATGAGCAGTTCTTC
TRBJ2-1,.,TRBV19,.,CASSIMEGTYNEQFF,TGTGCCAGTAGTATCATGGAGGGAACCTACAATGAGCAGTTCTTC
TRBJ2-3,once,TRBV18,TRBD2,CASSPRSSGSVEGSDTQYF,TGTGCCAGCTCACCACGGTCTAGCGGGAGTGTGGAGGGATCAGATACGCAGTATTTT
TRBJ2-3,once,TRBV7-6,.,CASSGDFTDTQYF,TGTGCCAGCAGCGGGGACTTCACAGATACGCAGTATTTT
TRBJ2-4,.,TRBV6-5,.,CASRKGTQGNIQYF,TGTGCCAGTAGAAAAGGGACCCAGGGGAACATTCAGTACTTC
TRBJ1-1,.,TRBV30,.,CAWSGGKLQGRTEAFF,TGTGCCTGGAGTGGCGGAAAGTTACAGGGTCGCACTGAAGCCTTCTTT
TRBJ2-1,.,TRBV29-1,TRBD2,CSGATSGFEQFF,TGCAGCGGGGCGACTAGCGGGTTTGAGCAGTTCTTC
TRBJ2-1,.,TRBV30,TRBD2,CAWTRGGVYNEQFF,TGTGCCTGGACCCGTGGGGGGGTCTACAATGAGCAGTTCTTC
TRBJ1-2,.,TRBV6-5,.,CASSSPRSLNYGYTF,TGTGCCAGCAGTTCCCCGCGCTCACTCAACTATGGCTACACCTTC
TRBJ2-1,.,TRBV6-5,.,CASSIGTTKNEQFF,TGTGCCAGCAGTATCGGGACAACCAAGAACGAGCAGTTCTTC